This T cell receptor (beta chain) was retrieved from a study of CD8 T cells in Susac syndrome. When the RNA was reverse transcribed, random hexamers were used with an input of 0.5 to 1 ug. With immunoSEQ multiplex PCR, TCR beta CDR3 was amplified across 54 Vbeta and 13 Jbeta. TCRdb processed the immunoSEQ multiplex PCR reads anew with MiXCR; each CDR3 protein has one entry. The data contain a few hundred thousand distinct CDR3 sequences, approximately 91% of them seen just once; the ten biggest clones take up approximately 0.2%. The authors sequenced TCR beta from blood CD8+ and CD4+ T cells. Isolation of CD8+ and CD4+ T cells was performed negatively, whereas enrichment of TEMRA cells was done by FACS. The length of the CDR3 is 17 residues. Losses at the gene ends were 5 bases for V and 1 base for J; bases not matched to a gene: 7. CDR1 and CDR2 (germline): MNHEY, SVGEGT.

V usage is TRBV6-2 or TRBV6-3 and J usage is TRBJ2-1; the match to TRBD2 covers 11 bases. The sequence came from a human donor with multiple sclerosis. The specimen sequenced was CD8+ T cells from PBMCs. The CDR3: CASSAPTSGSSYNEQFF. CDR3 bases: TGTGCCAGCAGTGCACCCACTAGCGGGAGTTCCTACAATGAGCAGTTCTTC.